This TCR beta chain is drawn from a study of T-cell reconstitution after alpha-beta-depleted transplantation in children. Findings and limits, study-wide: By about two months after transplant, alpha-beta T cells reportedly arose from several hundred graft clones that had expanded. Recipient T cells and thymic progenitors that survived were the source of the high TCRbeta diversity seen at day 60 in some patients.

Preparation of the TCRbeta library used unique molecular identifiers. TCRdb called the PCR reads again in MiXCR, with one record for every CDR3 protein. The sample holds about 98,000 distinct CDR3 sequences; around 6.1% are singletons and the top ten take 5.5% to 7%. As concerns this clonotype: The target antigen is unknown.

Germline V CDR1 and CDR2: LGHNA, YNFKEQ. V was clipped by 1 base and J by 5 bases; unmatched bases: 15. This CDR3 is 19 amino acids long. The rearrangement uses TRBV4-2 and TRBJ2-7; TRBD1 matches at 12 bases. The TCR sequence derives from a female patient aged 2 to 10 who had a stem cell transplant for Fanconi anemia, so the T cells may come from the graft donor. This specimen was PBMCs, mostly from graft donor cells, taken 60 days after TCRalphabeta/CD19-depleted stem cell transplant. CDR3 in DNA: TGTGCCAGCAGCCAAGGTTTTCTCCGGGACAGGGGGCTACATCACGAGCAGTACTTC. Translated, it gives CASSQGFLRDRGLHHEQYF.